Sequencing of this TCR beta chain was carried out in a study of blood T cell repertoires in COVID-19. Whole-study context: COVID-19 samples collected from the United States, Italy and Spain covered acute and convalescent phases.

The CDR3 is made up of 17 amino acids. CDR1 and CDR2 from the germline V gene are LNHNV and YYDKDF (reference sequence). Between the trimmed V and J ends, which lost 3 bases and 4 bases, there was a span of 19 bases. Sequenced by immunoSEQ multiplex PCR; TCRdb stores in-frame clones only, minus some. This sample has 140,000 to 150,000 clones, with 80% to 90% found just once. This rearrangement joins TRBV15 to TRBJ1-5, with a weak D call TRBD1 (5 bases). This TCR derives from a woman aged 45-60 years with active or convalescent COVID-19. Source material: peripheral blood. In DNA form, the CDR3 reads TGTGCCACCAGCAGGTATTCCGGGACTCTTGCGAATCAGCCCCAGCATTTT. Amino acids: CATSRYSGTLANQPQHF.